This T cell receptor (beta chain) was found in a study of immune characterization of retroperitoneal liposarcoma. In TCRdb, the PCR reads were re-called with MiXCR into one record per CDR3 protein. The sample shows about 19,000 distinct CDR3 sequences, 35% to 40% of them seen only once. V lost 8 bases and J 0 bases, leaving 10 bases between the germline ends. Germline V gives CDR1 SGHTA, CDR2 FQGNSA. The CDR3 contains 14 residues. This clonotype was recorded only once. Specimen: blood. The rearrangement joins TRBV7-2 to TRBJ2-2; unclear D gene. The clonotype comes from a male donor with retroperitoneal liposarcoma. CDR3 residues: CASGRRSNTGELFF. CDR3 DNA: TGTGCCAGCGGGCGGAGATCGAACACCGGGGAGCTGTTTTTT. Based on the CDR3 plus reference TRBV7-2 and TRBJ2-2, the full variable domain is GAGVSQSPSNKVTEKGKDVELRCDPISGHTALYWYRQSLGQGLEFLIYFQGNSAPDKSGLPSDRFSAERTGGSVSTLTIQRTQQEDSAVYLCASGRRSNTGELFFGEGSRLTVL.